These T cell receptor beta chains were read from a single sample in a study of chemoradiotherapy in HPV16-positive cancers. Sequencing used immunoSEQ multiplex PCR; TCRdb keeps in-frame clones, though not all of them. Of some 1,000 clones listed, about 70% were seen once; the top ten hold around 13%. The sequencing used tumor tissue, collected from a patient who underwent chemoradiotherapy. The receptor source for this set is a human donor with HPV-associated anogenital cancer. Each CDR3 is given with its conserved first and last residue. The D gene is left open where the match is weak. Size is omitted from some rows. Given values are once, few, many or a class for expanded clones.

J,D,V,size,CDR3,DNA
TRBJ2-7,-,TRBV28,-,CASSLVQGLASYEQYF,TGTGCCAGCAGTTTAGTCCAGGGATTAGCCTCCTACGAGCAGTACTTC
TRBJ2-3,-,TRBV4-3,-,CASSQEGAGLLTDTQYF,TGCGCCAGCAGCCAAGAGGGGGCGGGACTACTCACAGATACGCAGTATTTT
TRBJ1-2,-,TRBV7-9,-,CASSNLTAGGGYTF,TGTGCCAGCAGCAACCTGACGGCCGGTGGAGGCTACACCTTC
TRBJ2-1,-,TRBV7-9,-,CASKRSYNEQFF,TGTGCCAGCAAGAGATCCTACAATGAGCAGTTCTTC
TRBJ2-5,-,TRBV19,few,CASSMTQGKETQYF,TGTGCCAGTAGTATGACACAGGGAAAAGAGACCCAGTACTTC
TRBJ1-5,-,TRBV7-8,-,CASSQFGGWGQPQHF,TGTGCCAGCAGCCAATTCGGTGGGTGGGGGCAGCCCCAGCATTTT
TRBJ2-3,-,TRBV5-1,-,CASSLFVWGPDTQYF,TGCGCCAGCAGCTTGTTTGTTTGGGGCCCAGATACGCAGTATTTT
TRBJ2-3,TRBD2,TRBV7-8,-,CASSLGAAGGDRRLDTQYF,TGTGCCAGCAGCTTAGGGGCAGCGGGGGGCGACAGGCGATTAGATACGCAGTATTTT
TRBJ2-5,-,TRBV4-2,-,CASSQERTGEETQYF,TGTGCCAGCAGCCAAGAACGAACGGGAGAAGAGACCCAGTACTTC
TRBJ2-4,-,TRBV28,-,CASRTIGQNIQYF,TGTGCCAGCAGGACAATCGGACAAAACATTCAGTACTTC
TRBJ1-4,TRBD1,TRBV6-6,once,CASSYSGTANEKLFF,TGTGCCAGCAGTTACTCCGGGACAGCTAATGAAAAACTGTTTTTT
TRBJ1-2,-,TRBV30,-,CAWSKVLGINGYTF,TGTGCCTGGAGTAAGGTGCTGGGTATCAATGGCTACACCTTC
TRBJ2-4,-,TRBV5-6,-,CASSLSRGLAKNIQYF,TGTGCCAGCAGCCTGTCACGGGGTCTAGCCAAAAACATTCAGTACTTC
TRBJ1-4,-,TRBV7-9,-,CASSAQGFNEKLFF,TGTGCCAGCAGCGCTCAGGGATTTAATGAAAAACTGTTTTTT
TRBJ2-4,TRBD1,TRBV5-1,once,CASSLGQGAGNIQYF,TGCGCCAGCAGCTTGGGGCAGGGGGCGGGAAACATTCAGTACTTC
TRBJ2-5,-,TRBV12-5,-,CASGETPLQETQYF,TGTGCTAGTGGCGAGACCCCGCTGCAAGAGACCCAGTACTTC
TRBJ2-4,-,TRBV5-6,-,CASSLVTSNIQYF,TGTGCCAGCAGCTTGGTAACAAGCAACATTCAGTACTTC
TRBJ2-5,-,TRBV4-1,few,CASSQEMTKTQYF,TGCGCCAGCAGCCAAGAGATGACTAAGACCCAGTACTTC
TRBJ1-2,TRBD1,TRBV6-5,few,CASSPRDRDYGYTF,TGTGCCAGCAGCCCACGGGACAGGGATTACGGCTACACCTTC
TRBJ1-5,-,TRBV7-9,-,CASSLGNNNQPQHF,TGTGCCAGCAGCTTGGGGAACAACAATCAGCCCCAGCATTTT
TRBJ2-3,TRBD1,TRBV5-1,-,CASSPGQYTDTQYF,TGCGCCAGCTCCCCGGGACAGTACACAGATACGCAGTATTTT
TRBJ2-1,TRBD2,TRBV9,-,CASSSREGEQFF,TGTGCCAGCAGCTCCCGGGAGGGTGAGCAGTTCTTC
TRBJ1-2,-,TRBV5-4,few,CASSLAVGGAYGYTF,TGTGCCAGCAGCTTGGCGGTAGGTGGGGCGTATGGCTACACCTTC
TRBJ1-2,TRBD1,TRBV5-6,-,CASSLAHRGIGTF,TGTGCCAGCAGCTTGGCACACAGGGGTATCGGCACCTTC
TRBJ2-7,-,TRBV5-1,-,CASSLAGGDSLAALGLEQYF,TGCGCCAGCAGCTTGGCAGGGGGCGATTCACTAGCGGCGCTTGGACTTGAGCAGTACTTC
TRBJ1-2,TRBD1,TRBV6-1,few,CASSEADRPNYGYTF,TGTGCCAGCAGTGAAGCGGACAGGCCTAACTATGGCTACACCTTC
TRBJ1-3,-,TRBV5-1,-,CASSYGSSGNTIYF,TGCGCCAGCAGCTACGGCTCCTCTGGAAACACCATATATTTT
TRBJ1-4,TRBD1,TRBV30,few,CAWNRGPTNEKLFF,TGTGCCTGGAACAGGGGACCAACTAATGAAAAACTGTTTTTT
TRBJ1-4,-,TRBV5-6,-,CASSLARGGENEKLFF,TGTGCCAGCAGCTTGGCCCGGGGCGGAGAAAATGAAAAACTGTTTTTT
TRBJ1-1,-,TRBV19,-,CASSIGGYTEAFF,TGTGCCAGTAGTATAGGGGGGTATACTGAAGCTTTCTTT
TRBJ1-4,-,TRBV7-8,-,CASSPRQFNEKLFF,TGTGCCAGCAGTCCCCGCCAGTTTAATGAAAAACTGTTTTTT
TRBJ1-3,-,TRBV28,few,CASSLSGSSGNTIYF,TGTGCCAGCAGTTTATCTGGCAGTTCTGGAAACACCATATATTTT
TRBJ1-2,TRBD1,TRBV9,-,CASSPRTGEYDGYTF,TGTGCCAGCAGCCCAAGGACAGGGGAATATGATGGCTACACCTTC
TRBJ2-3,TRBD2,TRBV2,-,CASGLRLAGDPDTQYF,TGTGCCAGCGGACTGCGACTAGCGGGGGACCCAGATACGCAGTATTTT
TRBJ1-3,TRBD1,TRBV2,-,CASSGTGGPTIYF,TGTGCCAGCAGCGGGACAGGGGGACCCACCATATATTTT
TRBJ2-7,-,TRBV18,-,CASSPPDTPYEQYF,TGTGCCAGCTCACCCCCGGACACCCCCTACGAGCAGTACTTC
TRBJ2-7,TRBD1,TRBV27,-,CATKGQSYEQYF,TGTGCCACTAAGGGACAGAGCTACGAGCAGTACTTC
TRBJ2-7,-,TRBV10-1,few,CASSGRPDEQYF,TGCGCCAGCAGTGGGAGACCCGACGAGCAGTACTTC
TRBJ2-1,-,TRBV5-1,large,CASSLAGLIIGNEQFF,TGCGCCAGCAGCTTGGCAGGGTTGATCATAGGCAATGAGCAGTTCTTC
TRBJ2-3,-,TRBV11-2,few,CASSLGGRADTQYF,TGTGCCAGCAGCTTAGGTGGCAGGGCAGATACGCAGTATTTT
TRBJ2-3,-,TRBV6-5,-,CASRVYADTQYF,TGTGCCAGCAGGGTATATGCAGATACGCAGTATTTT
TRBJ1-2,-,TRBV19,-,CASSITPPTLTGGYTF,TGTGCCAGTAGTATCACACCCCCGACTTTGACGGGTGGCTACACCTTC
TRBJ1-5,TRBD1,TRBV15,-,CATSRDKATGDSNQPQHF,TGTGCCACCAGCAGAGATAAGGCTACAGGGGATAGCAATCAGCCCCAGCATTTT
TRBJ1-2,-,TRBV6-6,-,CASSYSYRGQTYGYTF,TGTGCCAGCAGTTACTCGTATCGCGGACAGACCTATGGCTACACCTTC
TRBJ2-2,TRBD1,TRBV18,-,CASSPQAGGIDTGELFF,TGTGCCAGCTCACCACAGGCAGGGGGCATTGACACCGGGGAGCTGTTTTTT
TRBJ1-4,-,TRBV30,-,CAWSVPGVSKLFF,TGTGCCTGGAGTGTCCCGGGGGTCAGTAAACTGTTTTTT
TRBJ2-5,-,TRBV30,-,CAWNRVRGGEETQYF,TGTGCCTGGAATCGCGTAAGGGGCGGAGAAGAGACCCAGTACTTC
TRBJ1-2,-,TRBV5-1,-,CASSPRQAAYGYTF,TGCGCCAGCAGCCCAAGACAGGCTGCCTATGGCTACACCTTC
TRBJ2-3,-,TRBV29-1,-,CSVEYGGYTDTQYF,TGCAGCGTTGAATACGGGGGATACACAGATACGCAGTATTTT
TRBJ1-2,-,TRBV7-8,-,CASSIQKEYGYTF,TGTGCCAGCAGCATCCAGAAGGAGTACGGCTACACCTTC
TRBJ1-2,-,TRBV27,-,CASSPSGYGYTF,TGTGCCAGCAGCCCCTCGGGCTATGGCTACACCTTC
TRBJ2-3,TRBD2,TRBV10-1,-,CASSEGLAGGTDTQYF,TGCGCCAGCAGTGAGGGACTAGCGGGGGGCACAGATACGCAGTATTTT
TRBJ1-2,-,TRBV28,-,CASRQDGYGYTF,TGTGCCAGCAGACAAGACGGATATGGCTACACCTTC
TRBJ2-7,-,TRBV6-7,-,CASSYSVATSRYEQYF,TGTGCCAGCAGTTACTCTGTAGCCACCTCCAGGTACGAGCAGTACTTC
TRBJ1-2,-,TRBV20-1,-,CSASLYGYTF,TGCAGTGCTAGCCTCTATGGCTACACCTTC
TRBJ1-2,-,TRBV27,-,CASSLEGTLTPYGYTF,TGTGCCAGCAGTTTAGAGGGGACTCTAACGCCTTATGGCTACACCTTC
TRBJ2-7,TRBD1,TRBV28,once,CASSFRDRGRGEQYF,TGTGCCAGCAGTTTTCGGGACAGGGGGCGAGGCGAGCAGTACTTC
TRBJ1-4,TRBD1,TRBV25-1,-,CASSRGDSTNEKLFF,TGTGCCAGCAGTCGGGGGGACAGCACTAATGAAAAACTGTTTTTT